A single sample gave rise to the 4 T cell receptor beta chains below, sequenced in a study of blood T cell repertoires in COVID-19. Assay used: immunoSEQ multiplex PCR; TCRdb lists only in-frame clones, some missing. The sample has around 95,000 clones; roughly 80% are singletons. What was sequenced was peripheral blood. These receptor sequences come from a man in his sixties or seventies with active or convalescent COVID-19.

As DNA, the CDR3 is TGTGCCAGTAGTCCCATCAACAGGGGATTGGCTGAAGCTTTCTTT. Its protein product is CASSPINRGLAEAFF. The chain combines TRBV19 with TRBJ1-1; 7 positions match TRBD1. The CDR3 extends over 15 amino acids. Germline loops: CDR1 LNHDA, CDR2 SQIVND (reference sequence). V dropped 5 bases and J dropped 6; count of bases not matched to a gene: 12.

The CDR3 here is CASSPRTGRQYF. CDR3 nucleotides: TGTGCCAGCAGTCCAAGGACAGGGAGGCAGTACTTC. This rearrangement joins TRBV27 to TRBJ2-7, with 8 bases lining up with TRBD1. V dropped 5 bases and J dropped 9; count of bases not matched to a gene: 6. Germline values: CDR1 MNHEY, CDR2 SMNVEV (reference sequence). This CDR3 has 12 amino acids.

This clone was observed a few times. This chain links TRBV15 with TRBJ1-1, with D unclear. The CDR3 runs 15 residues. Germline-derived CDR1 and CDR2 are LNHNV and YYDKDF (reference sequence). Trimming left V 1 base short and J 6 bases short, with 15 bases between. CDR3 bases: TGTGCCACCAGCAGAGGTCTTGGCAGTACCCCTGAAGCTTTCTTT. Protein: CATSRGLGSTPEAFF.

The table lists this clone with a few counts. The chain employs TRBV4-3 and TRBJ2-1, with D maybe TRBD2 (5 bases). Per the germline V gene, CDR1 is LGHNA and CDR2 is YSLEER. V gave up 1 base and J gave up 7 bases, with 14 bases separating them. CDR3 size: 15 residues. For the CDR3, the DNA is TGCGCCAGCAGCCAAGCTTGGCGGGCGGATAATGAGCAGTTCTTC. Translated: CASSQAWRADNEQFF.